Sequencing of this T cell receptor (beta chain) was carried out in a study of blood T cells in healthy people across ages. With a J-beta primer mix and a sample-barcoded 5' primer, a second PCR ran 7 to 11 cycles. TCRdb called the 5' RACE reads again in MiXCR, with one record for every CDR3 protein. This sample carries about 380,000 distinct CDR3 sequences, 45% to 60% of them seen once, and the ten largest clones take 50% to 65%. The V gene's germline CDR1 is LGHNA and CDR2 YNFKEQ. This CDR3 region has 16 residues. The junction had 6 bases not matched to a gene; V was cut back by 1 base and J by 3 bases.

This chain joins TRBV4-2 and TRBJ2-7; TRBD2 matches 10 bases. The sequenced sample consisted of blood. The sequence was collected from a man aged 60 to 69 in good health. Here the CDR3 reads CASSQVAGTSDYEQYF. CDR3 DNA: TGTGCCAGCAGCCAAGTGGCCGGGACTAGCGACTACGAGCAGTACTTC.